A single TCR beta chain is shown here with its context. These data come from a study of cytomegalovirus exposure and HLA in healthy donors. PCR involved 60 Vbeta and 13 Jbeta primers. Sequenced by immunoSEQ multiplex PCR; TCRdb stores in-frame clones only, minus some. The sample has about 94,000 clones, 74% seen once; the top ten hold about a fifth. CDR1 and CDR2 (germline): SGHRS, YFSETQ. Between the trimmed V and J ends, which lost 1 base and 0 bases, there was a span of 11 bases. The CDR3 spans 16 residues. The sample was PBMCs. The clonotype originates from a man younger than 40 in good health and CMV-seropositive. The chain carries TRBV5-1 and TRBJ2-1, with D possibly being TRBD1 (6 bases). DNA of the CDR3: TGCGCCAGCAGCTTGACAGGGACCAACTCCTACAATGAGCAGTTCTTC. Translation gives CASSLTGTNSYNEQFF.